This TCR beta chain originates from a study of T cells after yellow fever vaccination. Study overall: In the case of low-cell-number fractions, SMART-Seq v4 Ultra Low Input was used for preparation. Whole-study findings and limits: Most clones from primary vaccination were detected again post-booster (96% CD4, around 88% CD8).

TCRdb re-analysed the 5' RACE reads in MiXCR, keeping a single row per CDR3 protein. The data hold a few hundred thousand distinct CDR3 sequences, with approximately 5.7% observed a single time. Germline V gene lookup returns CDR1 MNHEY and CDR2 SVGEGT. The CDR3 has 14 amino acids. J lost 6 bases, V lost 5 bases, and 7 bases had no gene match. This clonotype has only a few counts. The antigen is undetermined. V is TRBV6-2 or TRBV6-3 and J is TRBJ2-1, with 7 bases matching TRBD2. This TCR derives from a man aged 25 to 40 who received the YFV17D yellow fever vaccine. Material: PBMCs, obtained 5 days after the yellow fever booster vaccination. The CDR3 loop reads CASSTREGSNEQFF. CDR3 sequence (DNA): TGTGCCAGCAGTACCAGGGAGGGGTCCAATGAGCAGTTCTTC.